This T cell receptor beta chain was identified in a study of blood T cell repertoires in COVID-19. Per the germline V gene, CDR1 is MNHEY and CDR2 is SVGEGT. This CDR3 is built from 15 residues. V dropped 6 bases and J dropped 4; count of bases not matched to a gene: 10. Authors' methods: Amplified reference gene primers provided the basis for estimating nucleated cell counts. Here immunoSEQ multiplex PCR was the method, and the copy in TCRdb shows in-frame clones only, minus some. D and trimming were read from the DNA, whereas the V and J calls and clone size are those reported in that table. The data show 150,000 to 200,000 clones, with approximately 83% seen just once and roughly 1.9% held by the top ten.

The specimen was peripheral blood. This receptor was obtained from a woman of 80 years or more with acute or convalescent COVID-19. J is TRBJ2-5 and V is TRBV6-2 or TRBV6-3; TRBD2 matches at 8 bases. The CDR3 is CASSPQAGGGETQYF. For the CDR3, the DNA is TGTGCCAGCAGCCCGCAGGCGGGGGGCGGAGAGACCCAGTACTTC.